These T cell receptor beta chains were read from a single sample in a study of shared clonotypes between healthy human individuals. Sequenced by immunoSEQ multiplex PCR; TCRdb stores in-frame clones only, minus some. The profile covers over a million clones, with approximately 80% appearing a single time and 0.5% to 0.65% taken by the ten largest. The sequenced sample was memory CD4+ T cells from PBMCs. The receptors shown here come from a man younger than 30 in good health. Some clones in this sample may be carry-over from other donors' samples. CDR3s include the opening cysteine and the closing phenylalanine or tryptophan. The D gene is left open where the match is weak. Rows give clone size only sometimes, using once, few, many, or a class for an expanded clone.

cdr3_nt cdr3_aa j_call cdr3_length clone_size d_call v_call
TGCGCCAGCAGCTCGGACAGTTCGGATGAAAAACTGTTTTTT CASSSDSSDEKLFF TRBJ1-4 14 once NA TRBV5-1
TGTGCCAGCAGCGAAGGAGGCAGGCTCACAGATACGCAGTATTTT CASSEGGRLTDTQYF TRBJ2-3 15 few NA TRBV11-3
TGCAGCGGAGCCCGACTAGCGGGAGCTACCGGGGAGCTGTTTTTT CSGARLAGATGELFF TRBJ2-2 15 once TRBD2 TRBV29-1
TGTGCCAGCAGGGAGGCGGGCGGGGAGCTGTTTTTT CASREAGGELFF TRBJ2-2 12 NA NA TRBV28
TGTGCCAGCACCTACGGGGGGGTTTCCGGAAACACCATATATTTT CASTYGGVSGNTIYF TRBJ1-3 15 NA NA TRBV28
TGTGCCAGCAGAAGACAGTCGGAGACCCAGTACTTC CASRRQSETQYF TRBJ2-5 12 NA NA TRBV5-8
TGTGCCATCAGATCGAATCCCTATGACAGGAAGGGCCGAAACACCATATATTTT CAIRSNPYDRKGRNTIYF TRBJ1-3 18 NA NA TRBV10-3
TGTGCCACCAGCAGAGGAAAAGACACCGGGGAGCTGTTTTTT CATSRGKDTGELFF TRBJ2-2 14 NA NA TRBV15
TGCGCCAGCAGCTCCGCAGGGAGTGCGGTCTATGGCTACACCTTC CASSSAGSAVYGYTF TRBJ1-2 15 NA NA TRBV5-1
TGCGCCAGCAGCTTGATAGCGACTGGGACTAGCGGGAGGGATGAGCAGTTCTTC CASSLIATGTSGRDEQFF TRBJ2-1 18 few TRBD2 TRBV5-1
TGCGCCAGCAGCCAAGATTTGGCGACGGTCGGGAACACTGAAGCTTTCTTT CASSQDLATVGNTEAFF TRBJ1-1 17 many NA TRBV4-1
TGTGCCAGCAGTGAAGGGTGGGTTATAGCCAAAAACATTCAGTACTTC CASSEGWVIAKNIQYF TRBJ2-4 16 few NA TRBV6-1
TGTGCCAGCGCCACGGACGGTGAAGCTTTCTTT CASATDGEAFF TRBJ1-1 11 few NA TRBV7-9
TGTGCCAGCAGGGGGACAGCTTCCTACGAGCAGTACTTC CASRGTASYEQYF TRBJ2-7 13 few TRBD1 TRBV27
TGCGCCAGCAGCTTAGATTACGGAGGTGTAGCGGGGATCTTCAATGAGCAGTTCTTC CASSLDYGGVAGIFNEQFF TRBJ2-1 19 NA TRBD2 TRBV5-1
TGCGCCAGCAGCTTGGAAAGTGAGCCGAAATATGGCTACACCTTC CASSLESEPKYGYTF TRBJ1-2 15 few NA TRBV5-1